The subject of this entry is one TCR beta chain. TCRdb's copy holds only in-frame clones and misses some; the assay was immunoSEQ multiplex PCR. The sample consists of 150,000 or so clones, roughly 87% of them appearing once. The data were obtained in a study of blood T cell repertoires in COVID-19. The CDR3 consists of 15 residues. V gave up 6 bases and J gave up 4 bases; unmatched junction bases: 8. Germline CDR1 and CDR2: LNHDA and SQIVND (reference sequence). The sample taken for sequencing was PBMCs or T cells enriched from blood (not recorded which). This chain links TRBV19 with TRBJ2-3; 9 bases align to TRBD2. The receptor's source is a man aged 50-59 years who had recovered from COVID-19. Here the CDR3 reads CASRELAGGADTQYF. The CDR3 nucleotides are TGTGCCAGTAGAGAACTAGCGGGCGGGGCAGATACGCAGTATTTT.